A selection of T cell receptor beta chains follows, all from one sample in a study of shared clonotypes between healthy human individuals. Profiled with immunoSEQ multiplex PCR; TCRdb holds only in-frame clones, not every one. Here the sample spans roughly 1,500,000 clones, approximately 98.5% being singletons. The specimen was naive CD4+ T cells sorted from blood. Receptors originate from a man younger than 40 in good health. Both conserved end residues are part of each CDR3. The D gene is left open where the match is weak. The size field is filled for only some rows; it gives once, few, many or a size class.

cdr3_nt: TGTGCCAGCAGCCCCCTAACGGGAGGCCAAGTTGGTACCGGGGAGCTGTTTTTT
cdr3_aa: CASSPLTGGQVGTGELFF
d_call: TRBD2
v_call: TRBV7-3
clone_size: .
j_call: TRBJ2-2

cdr3_nt: TGTGCCAGCAGCAATCTAGCGGGAGGGCCGGGTGAGCAGTTCTTC
cdr3_aa: CASSNLAGGPGEQFF
d_call: TRBD2
v_call: TRBV7-9
clone_size: .
j_call: TRBJ2-1

cdr3_nt: TGTGCCAGCAGCCCCAACTCAGGAGCCACAGATACGCAGTATTTT
cdr3_aa: CASSPNSGATDTQYF
d_call: .
v_call: TRBV5-5
clone_size: .
j_call: TRBJ2-3

cdr3_nt: TGTGCCAGCAGCGTGGGGGCAGGGACTGAAGCTTTCTTT
cdr3_aa: CASSVGAGTEAFF
d_call: .
v_call: TRBV9
clone_size: .
j_call: TRBJ1-1

cdr3_nt: TGCGCCAGCAGCTTGGAGGGTCCCAATGGAGATACGCAGTATTTT
cdr3_aa: CASSLEGPNGDTQYF
d_call: .
v_call: TRBV5-1
clone_size: .
j_call: TRBJ2-3

cdr3_nt: TGCGCCAGCGGGACAGGGCGCACAGATACGCAGTATTTT
cdr3_aa: CASGTGRTDTQYF
d_call: TRBD1
v_call: TRBV10-1
clone_size: .
j_call: TRBJ2-3

cdr3_nt: TGTGCCAGCAGCTTAGTGGCGGGACTAGCCAAAAACATTCAGTACTTC
cdr3_aa: CASSLVAGLAKNIQYF
d_call: .
v_call: TRBV7-8
clone_size: .
j_call: TRBJ2-4

cdr3_nt: TGTGCCAGCTCTGTGACAGGGGGCATTGGTGGGGCCAACGTCCTGACTTTC
cdr3_aa: CASSVTGGIGGANVLTF
d_call: TRBD1
v_call: TRBV18
clone_size: .
j_call: TRBJ2-6

cdr3_nt: TGTGCCAGCAGTAGAAGGACAGGGGGGTACGAGCAGTACTTC
cdr3_aa: CASSRRTGGYEQYF
d_call: TRBD1
v_call: TRBV6-5
clone_size: .
j_call: TRBJ2-7

cdr3_nt: TGTGCCAGTAGCACCTTAATCTACTCCTACAATGAGCAGTTCTTC
cdr3_aa: CASSTLIYSYNEQFF
d_call: .
v_call: TRBV19
clone_size: once
j_call: TRBJ2-1

cdr3_nt: TGCGCCAGCAGCAAAAAAAGGGCTTTCTTT
cdr3_aa: CASSKKRAFF
d_call: .
v_call: TRBV10-1
clone_size: .
j_call: TRBJ1-1

cdr3_nt: TGTGCCAGCAGCTTTAACAGGGGAGGAGAGACCCAGTACTTC
cdr3_aa: CASSFNRGGETQYF
d_call: .
v_call: TRBV7-2
clone_size: .
j_call: TRBJ2-5